A single TCR beta chain is shown here with its context. Its cognate antigen is unknown. The assay was immunoSEQ multiplex PCR, and TCRdb's table has in-frame clones only and misses some. The sample records about 150,000 clones, 85% to 95% being singletons. This entry belongs to a study of OX40 agonist ivuxolimab in advanced cancers. Study details: Patients were treated with intravenous ivuxolimab, dosed at 0.01 to 10 mg/kg and infused every 2 weeks. Cancers in dose escalation were hepatocellular, melanoma, renal cell and head and neck. Points from the study as a whole: CD8+ T cells averaged more expanded clones than CD4+.

Trimming took off 5 bases at V and 2 bases at J, with 11 bases between the two ends. Looked up from germline, CDR1 is SGHRS and CDR2 is YFSETQ. The CDR3 runs 15 residues. Sequencing used CD4+ or CD8+ T cells sorted from blood, obtained in a trial of the OX40 agonist ivuxolimab. The V call is TRBV5-1, the J call TRBJ2-6; perhaps TRBD1 as D (5 bases). The TCR originated in an adult with an advanced solid tumor such as melanoma, head and neck, liver or kidney cancer. CDR3 sequence (DNA): TGCGCCAGCAGATACCAGGGTCCTGGGGCCAACGTCCTGACTTTC. This gives the protein CASRYQGPGANVLTF.